The entry below describes one T cell receptor (beta chain). Original data processing: Estimated nucleated cell counts came from reference gene primer amplification. Produced via immunoSEQ multiplex PCR; TCRdb's table is partial and in-frame only. V, J and clone size are those of that table, while D and trimming were read from the DNA. There are some 85,000 clones in the sample; roughly 87% occur only once, and about 8.1% lies in the top ten. The entry originates in a study of blood T cell repertoires in COVID-19. Overall study: Material from acute and convalescent COVID-19 was sourced from the United States, Italy and Spain. Sources were T cells, B-cell-depleted T cells, or PBMCs; the material itself was cDNA or gDNA.

This CDR3 contains 13 residues. Trimming cost V 4 bases and J 1 base, with 8 bases left between them. Input material: peripheral blood. The sequence derives from a man aged 50-59 years with acute or convalescent COVID-19. V usage is TRBV12-3 or TRBV12-4 and J usage is TRBJ2-7; tentative D call: TRBD1 (5 bases). CDR3 residues: CASSWGISYEQYF. The CDR3 bases are TGTGCCAGCAGTTGGGGCATTTCCTACGAGCAGTACTTC.